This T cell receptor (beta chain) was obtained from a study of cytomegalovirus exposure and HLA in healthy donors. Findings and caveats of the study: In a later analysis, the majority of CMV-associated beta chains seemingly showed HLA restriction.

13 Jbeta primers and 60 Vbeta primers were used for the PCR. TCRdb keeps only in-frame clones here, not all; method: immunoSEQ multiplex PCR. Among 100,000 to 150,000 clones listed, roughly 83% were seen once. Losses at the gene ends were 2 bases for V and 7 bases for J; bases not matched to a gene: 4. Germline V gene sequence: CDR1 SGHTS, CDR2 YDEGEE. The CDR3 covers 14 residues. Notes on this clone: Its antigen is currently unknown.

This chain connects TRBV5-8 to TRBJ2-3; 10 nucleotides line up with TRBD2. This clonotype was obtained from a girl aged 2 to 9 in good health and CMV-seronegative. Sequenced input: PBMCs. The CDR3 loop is CASSLLAGSYTQYF. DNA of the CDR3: TGTGCCAGCAGCTTACTAGCGGGGAGTTATACGCAGTATTTT.